This paragraph reports one T cell receptor beta chain. This record belongs to a study of blood T cell repertoires in COVID-19. Turning to the study itself: Both acute and convalescent COVID-19 samples were obtained from the United States, Italy and Spain. The cDNA or gDNA used as material had been derived from T cells, B-cell-depleted T cells, or PBMCs.

Between the trimmed V and J ends, which lost 8 bases and 5 bases, there was a span of 16 bases. Germline V lookup: CDR1 SNHLY, CDR2 FYNNEI. This CDR3 has 14 residues. In the study's own analysis: Estimated nucleated cell counts came from reference gene primer amplification. The method was immunoSEQ multiplex PCR; TCRdb's version includes in-frame clones alone and lacks a portion of them. The V and J calls and clone size are taken from that table; D and trimming were inferred from the DNA. The table has 140,000 or so clones, around 83% seen once; the top ten hold less than 5%. Sequenced: peripheral blood. The chain couples TRBV2 to TRBJ2-1, with no clear D. The source of this sequence is an elderly woman with acute or convalescent COVID-19. CDR3 bases: TGTGCCAGCTACAACAGAGACCTAAACAATGAGCAGTTCTTC. This gives the protein CASYNRDLNNEQFF.